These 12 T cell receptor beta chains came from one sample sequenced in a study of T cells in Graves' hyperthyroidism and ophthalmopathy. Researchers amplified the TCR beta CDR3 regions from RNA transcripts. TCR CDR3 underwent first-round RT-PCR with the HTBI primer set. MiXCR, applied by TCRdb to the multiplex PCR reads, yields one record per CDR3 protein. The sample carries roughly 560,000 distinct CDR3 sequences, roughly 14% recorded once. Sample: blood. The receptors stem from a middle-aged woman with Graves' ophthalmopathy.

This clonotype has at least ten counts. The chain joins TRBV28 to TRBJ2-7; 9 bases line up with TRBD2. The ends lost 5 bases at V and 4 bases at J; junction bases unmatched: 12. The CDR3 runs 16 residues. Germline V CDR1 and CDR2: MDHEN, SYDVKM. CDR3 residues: CASSPGGASGKYEQYF. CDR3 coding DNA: TGTGCCAGCAGTCCCGGGGGGGCTAGCGGGAAGTACGAGCAGTACTTC.

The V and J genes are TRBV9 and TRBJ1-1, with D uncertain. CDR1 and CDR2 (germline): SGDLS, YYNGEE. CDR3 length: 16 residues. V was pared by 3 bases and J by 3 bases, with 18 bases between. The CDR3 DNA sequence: TGTGCCAGCAGCGCCTTAACGCAATCAAAGGACACTGAAGCTTTCTTT. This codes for CASSALTQSKDTEAFF.

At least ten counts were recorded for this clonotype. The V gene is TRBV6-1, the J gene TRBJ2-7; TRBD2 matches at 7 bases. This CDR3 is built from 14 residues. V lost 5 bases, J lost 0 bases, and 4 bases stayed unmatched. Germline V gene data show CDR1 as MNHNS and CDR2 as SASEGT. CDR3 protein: CASSRGGNSYEQYF. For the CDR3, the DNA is TGTGCCAGCAGTAGGGGAGGGAACTCCTACGAGCAGTACTTC.

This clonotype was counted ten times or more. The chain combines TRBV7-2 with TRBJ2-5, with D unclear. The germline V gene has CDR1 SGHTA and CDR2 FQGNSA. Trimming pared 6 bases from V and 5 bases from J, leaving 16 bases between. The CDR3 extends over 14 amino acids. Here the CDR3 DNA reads TGTGCCAGCAGTCGCTTGGGCCAGACGGAGACCCAGTACTTC. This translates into CASSRLGQTETQYF.

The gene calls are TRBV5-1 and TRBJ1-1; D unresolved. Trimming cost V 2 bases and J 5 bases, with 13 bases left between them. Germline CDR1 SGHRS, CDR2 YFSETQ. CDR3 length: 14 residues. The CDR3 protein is CASSFGPGSTEAFF. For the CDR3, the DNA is TGCGCCAGCAGCTTTGGGCCCGGGAGTACTGAAGCTTTCTTT.

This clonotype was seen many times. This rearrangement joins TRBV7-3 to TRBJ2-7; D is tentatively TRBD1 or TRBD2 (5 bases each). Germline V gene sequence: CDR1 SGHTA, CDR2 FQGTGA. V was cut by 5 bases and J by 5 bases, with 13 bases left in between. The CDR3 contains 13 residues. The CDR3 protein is CASSKGPQNEQYF. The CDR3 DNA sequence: TGTGCCAGCAGCAAGGGACCACAAAACGAGCAGTACTTC.

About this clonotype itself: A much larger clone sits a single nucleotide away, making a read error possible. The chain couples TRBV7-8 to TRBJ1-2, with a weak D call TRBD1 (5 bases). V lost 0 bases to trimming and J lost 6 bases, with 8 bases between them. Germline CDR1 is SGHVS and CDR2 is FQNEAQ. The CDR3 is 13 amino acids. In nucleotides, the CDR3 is TGTGCCAGCAGCTTAGCGGGGGAAGATGGCTACACCTTC. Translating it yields CASSLAGEDGYTF.

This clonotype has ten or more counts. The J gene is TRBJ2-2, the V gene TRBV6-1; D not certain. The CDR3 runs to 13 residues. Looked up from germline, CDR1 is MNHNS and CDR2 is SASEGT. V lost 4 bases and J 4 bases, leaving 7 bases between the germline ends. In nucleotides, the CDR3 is TGTGCCAGCAGTGGTGGACCCACCGGGGAGCTGTTTTTT. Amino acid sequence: CASSGGPTGELFF.

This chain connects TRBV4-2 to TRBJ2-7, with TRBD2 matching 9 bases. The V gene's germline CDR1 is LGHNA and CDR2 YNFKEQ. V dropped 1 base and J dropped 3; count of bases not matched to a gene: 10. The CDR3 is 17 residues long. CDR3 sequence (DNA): TGTGCCAGCAGCCAAGTCTATGCGGGAGGGTCGGGCTACGAGCAGTACTTC. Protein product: CASSQVYAGGSGYEQYF.

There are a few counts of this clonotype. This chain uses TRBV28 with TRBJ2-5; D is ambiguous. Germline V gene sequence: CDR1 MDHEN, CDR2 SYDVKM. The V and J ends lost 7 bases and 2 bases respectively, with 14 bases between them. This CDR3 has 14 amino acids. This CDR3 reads CASTTGGRQETQYF. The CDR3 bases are TGTGCCAGCACGACGGGTGGGCGTCAAGAGACCCAGTACTTC.

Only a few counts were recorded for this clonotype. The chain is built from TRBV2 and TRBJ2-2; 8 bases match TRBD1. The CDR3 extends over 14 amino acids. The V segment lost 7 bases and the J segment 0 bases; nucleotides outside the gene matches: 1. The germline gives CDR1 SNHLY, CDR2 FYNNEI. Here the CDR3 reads CASKGQANTGELFF. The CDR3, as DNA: TGTGCCAGCAAGGGACAGGCGAACACCGGGGAGCTGTTTTTT.

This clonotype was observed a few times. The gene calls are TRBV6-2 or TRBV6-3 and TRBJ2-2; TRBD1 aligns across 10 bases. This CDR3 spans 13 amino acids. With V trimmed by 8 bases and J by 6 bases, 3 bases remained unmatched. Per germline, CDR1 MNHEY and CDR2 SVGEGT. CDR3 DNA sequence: TGTGCCAGCGTTGACAGGGGGCCCGGGGAGCTGTTTTTT. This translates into CASVDRGPGELFF.